This passage covers 15 T cell receptor beta chains from one sample sequenced in a study of control samples from healthy donors and cancer patients. Generated by immunoSEQ multiplex PCR, the TCRdb table keeps only in-frame clones and is missing some. The repertoire holds fewer than 500,000 clones, with roughly 90% as singletons. What was sequenced was PBMCs. The origin of the receptors is a man aged 35-49 years with head and neck cancer.

The J gene is TRBJ2-3, the V gene TRBV7-9; tentatively, D is TRBD1 (5 bases). This CDR3 spans 16 amino acids. V lost 3 bases to trimming and J lost 4 bases, with 17 bases between them. Per the germline V gene, CDR1 is SEHNR and CDR2 is FQNEAQ (reference sequence). CDR3 DNA sequence: TGTGCCAGCAGCTTCCCCCGGAACAGGAATTCAGATACGCAGTATTTT. As protein: CASSFPRNRNSDTQYF. Variable domain in full (rest from reference TRBV7-9 and TRBJ2-3): DTGVSQNPRHKITKRGQNVTFRCDPISEHNRLYWYRQTLGQGPEFLTYFQNEAQLEKSRLLSDRFSAERPKGSFSTLEIQRTEQGDSAMYLCASSFPRNRNSDTQYFGPGTRLTVL.

This rearrangement joins TRBV5-1 to TRBJ1-1; 9 bases are shared with TRBD1. With 4 bases clipped from V and 3 bases from J, the junction kept 13 bases outside the gene matches. From germline, CDR1 is SGHRS and CDR2 YFSETQ. This CDR3 has 17 amino acids. This CDR3 is CASSLLTGGAGDTEAFF. As DNA, the CDR3 is TGCGCCAGCAGCCTCCTTACAGGGGGCGCCGGGGACACTGAAGCTTTCTTT.

This clone showed up just once. The CDR3 reads CAIRSTGRESDTQYF. Here the CDR3 DNA reads TGTGCCATCAGATCCACAGGGAGGGAGTCAGATACGCAGTATTTT. This chain joins TRBV10-3 and TRBJ2-3, with a weak D call TRBD2 (7 bases). Trimming pared 6 bases from V and 4 bases from J, leaving 17 bases between. Germline assignment: CDR1 ENHRY and CDR2 SYGVKD. The CDR3 sequence is 15 residues long.

The rearrangement joins TRBV7-6 to TRBJ2-7; a possible D gene is TRBD2 (6 bases). The CDR3 is made up of 18 amino acids. Germline V gene data show CDR1 as SGHVS and CDR2 as FNYEAQ. Trimming shortened V by 1 base and J by 4 bases, and 23 bases separated the two germline ends. The CDR3: CASSLDRGLAAQPYEQYF. CDR3 bases: TGTGCCAGCAGCTTAGATCGGGGGTTGGCAGCCCAACCGTACGAGCAGTACTTC.

There are a few counts of this clone. The rearrangement uses TRBV5-1 and TRBJ1-6; D remains unclear. The CDR3 is 14 residues long. CDR1 is SGHRS, CDR2 YFSETQ, per germline. The V and J ends lost 5 bases and 5 bases respectively, with 11 bases between them. In DNA, the CDR3 is TGCGCCAGCAGTCTTGGCCAGAATAATTCACCCCTCCACTTT. Its protein product is CASSLGQNNSPLHF.

The CDR3 nucleotides read TGTGCTAGTGGTTTAGCAGGGGACTACGAGCAGTACTTC. This sequence encodes CASGLAGDYEQYF. The J gene is TRBJ2-7, the V gene TRBV12-5, with D perhaps TRBD1 (6 bases). Germline V gives CDR1 LGHNT, CDR2 FRNRAP. Between the trimmed V and J ends, which lost 3 bases and 3 bases, there was a span of 9 bases. The CDR3 has 13 residues. The whole variable domain, remainder taken from reference TRBV12-5 and TRBJ2-7, is DARVTQTPRHKVTEMGQEVTMRCQPILGHNTVFWYRQTMMQGLELLAYFRNRAPLDDSGMPKDRFSAEMPDATLATLKIQPSEPRDSAVYFCASGLAGDYEQYFGPGTRLTVT.

This rearrangement joins TRBV7-8 to TRBJ1-3; D unresolved. CDR1 and CDR2 (germline): SGHVS, FQNEAQ. There are 16 residues in the CDR3. Trimming took off 5 bases at V and 1 base at J, with 15 bases between the two ends. CDR3: CASSHPRGSSGNTIYF. For the CDR3, the DNA is TGTGCCAGCAGCCACCCACGGGGATCTTCTGGAAACACCATATATTTT.

The rearrangement joins TRBV5-6 to TRBJ2-7; 10 nucleotides align to TRBD1. Germline V gene sequence: CDR1 SGHDT, CDR2 YYEEEE. Trimming cost V 5 bases and J 2 bases; bases outside gene matches: 4. The CDR3 loop spans 14 amino acids. The CDR3 DNA is TGTGCCAGCAGAGCCGGGACAGGGGCCTACGAGCAGTACTTC. Its translation: CASRAGTGAYEQYF.

This clone appeared once. The chain joins TRBV9 to TRBJ2-3, with D uncertain. Germline V gives CDR1 SGDLS, CDR2 YYNGEE. Trimming removed 6 bases from V and 2 bases from J, with 13 bases in between. This CDR3 spans 14 amino acids. CDR3 nucleotides: TGTGCCAGCACCGGCACGGGCTACACAGATACGCAGTATTTT. Translated, it gives CASTGTGYTDTQYF.

The chain couples TRBV5-1 to TRBJ2-3; D possibly corresponds to TRBD1 (5 bases). Germline V gives CDR1 SGHRS, CDR2 YFSETQ. This CDR3 is 16 amino acids long. V was pared by 7 bases and J by 3 bases, with 21 bases between. Here the CDR3 reads CASGLHGADETDTQYF. For the CDR3, the DNA is TGCGCCAGCGGCCTTCATGGGGCGGACGAGACAGATACGCAGTATTTT.

The chain is built from TRBV7-3 and TRBJ2-5; unclear D gene. Looked up from germline, CDR1 is SGHTA and CDR2 is FQGTGA. The CDR3 sequence is 16 residues long. The germline V and J ends were trimmed by 1 base and 1 base, with 13 bases remaining between them. The DNA of the CDR3 is TGTGCCAGCAGCTTAAATCCCCCCCGTTTCCAAGAGACCCAGTACTTC. Residues: CASSLNPPRFQETQYF. Complete variable domain (other parts from reference TRBV7-3 and TRBJ2-5): GAGVSQTPSNKVTEKGKYVELRCDPISGHTALYWYRQSLGQGPEFLIYFQGTGAADDSGLPNDRFFAVRPEGSVSTLKIQRTERGDSAVYLCASSLNPPRFQETQYFGPGTRLLVL.

The chain employs TRBV5-6 and TRBJ1-5; TRBD1 might be the D (5 bases). CDR3 size: 13 residues. V was cut by 4 bases and J by 5 bases, with 10 bases left in between. Germline assignment: CDR1 SGHDT and CDR2 YYEEEE. Here the CDR3 DNA reads TGTGCCAGCAGCGTGGGAGGGGATCAGCCCCAGCATTTT. Its protein is CASSVGGDQPQHF.

This clone was seen just once. This chain links TRBV5-6 with TRBJ1-5; 7 bases fit TRBD1. The germline gives CDR1 SGHDT, CDR2 YYEEEE. Losses at the gene ends were 2 bases for V and 0 bases for J; bases not matched to a gene: 11. The CDR3 is 18 residues long. Here the CDR3 reads CASSLGGSDGNSNQPQHF. In nucleotides, the CDR3 is TGTGCCAGCAGCTTAGGGGGCTCGGACGGGAATAGCAATCAGCCCCAGCATTTT.

The chain couples TRBV7-2 to TRBJ2-1, with 7 bases lining up with TRBD2. Germline-derived CDR1 and CDR2 are SGHTA and FQGNSA. The CDR3 runs to 16 residues. With 3 bases clipped from V and 9 bases from J, the junction kept 14 bases outside the gene matches. In DNA form, the CDR3 reads TGTGCCAGCAGCTTTTCCTCTACCTTGGGGGGGACTGAGCAGTTCTTC. Translating it yields CASSFSSTLGGTEQFF.

This chain joins TRBV10-1 and TRBJ2-1; TRBD2 agrees at 12 bases. The trim removed 4 bases at V and 0 bases at J, leaving 10 bases unmatched. Germline assignment: CDR1 WNHNN and CDR2 SYGVQD (reference sequence). The CDR3 sequence is 19 residues long. The DNA for the CDR3 is TGCGCCAGCAGTGCCGAACTAGCGGGGGGCACCTCCTCCTACAATGAGCAGTTCTTC. This sequence encodes CASSAELAGGTSSYNEQFF.